The 3 T cell receptor beta chains in this list originate from one sample, sequenced in a study of T cells in Graves' hyperthyroidism and ophthalmopathy. The TCR beta CDR3 regions underwent amplification using RNA transcripts as the source. During a first-round RT-PCR of the TCR CDR3, the HTBI primer set was used. One entry per CDR3 protein, called by TCRdb with MiXCR from the multiplex PCR reads. The profile shows around 440,000 distinct CDR3 sequences, about 15% of them singletons. Material for sequencing was blood. Receptor source: a woman under 30 with Graves' hyperthyroidism.

This clonotype was counted only a few times. V gene TRBV7-8 combines with J gene TRBJ1-1, with D possibly matching TRBD1 (5 bases). Germline CDR1 is SGHVS and CDR2 is FQNEAQ. The CDR3 has 14 amino acids. V was shortened by 7 bases and J by 2 bases, with 14 bases between the two germline ends. DNA for the CDR3: TGTGCCAGCACCATTGGGGCGGCAAACACTGAAGCTTTCTTT. It yields the protein CASTIGAANTEAFF.

The chain carries TRBV9 and TRBJ1-5; maybe TRBD1 (5 bases). Germline loops: CDR1 SGDLS, CDR2 YYNGEE. The CDR3 consists of 15 residues. V lost 2 bases and J lost 2, with 11 bases in between. The CDR3 DNA reads TGTGCCAGCAGCGTTAGAGGGGTAGGCAATCAGCCCCAGCATTTT. It specifies CASSVRGVGNQPQHF.

This clonotype has a count of ten or more. The chain combines TRBV20-1 with TRBJ1-6; TRBD1 is a possible D gene (6 bases). The V end lost 0 bases, the J end lost 10 bases, and 16 bases lay between the germline ends. The CDR3 is 15 residues long. From germline, CDR1 is DFQATT and CDR2 SNEGSKA (reference sequence). The CDR3 DNA reads TGCAGTGCTAGAGATAGGGGCAGGGGAGCCTCACCCCTCCACTTT. Translating it yields CSARDRGRGASPLHF.